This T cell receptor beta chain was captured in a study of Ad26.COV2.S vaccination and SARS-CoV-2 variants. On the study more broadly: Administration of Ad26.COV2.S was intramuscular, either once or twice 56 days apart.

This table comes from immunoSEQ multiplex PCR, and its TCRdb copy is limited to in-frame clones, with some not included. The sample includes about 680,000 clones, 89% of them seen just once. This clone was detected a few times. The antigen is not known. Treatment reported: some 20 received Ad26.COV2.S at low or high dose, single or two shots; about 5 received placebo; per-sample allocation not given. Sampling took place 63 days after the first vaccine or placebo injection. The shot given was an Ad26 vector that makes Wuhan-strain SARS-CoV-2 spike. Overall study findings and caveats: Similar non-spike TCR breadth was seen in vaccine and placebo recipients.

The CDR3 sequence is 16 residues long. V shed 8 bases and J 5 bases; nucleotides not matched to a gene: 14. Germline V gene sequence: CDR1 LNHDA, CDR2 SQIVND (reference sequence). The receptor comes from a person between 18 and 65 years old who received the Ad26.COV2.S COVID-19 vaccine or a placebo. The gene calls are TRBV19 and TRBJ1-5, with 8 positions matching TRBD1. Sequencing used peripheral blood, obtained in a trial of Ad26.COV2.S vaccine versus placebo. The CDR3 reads CASRPRGPNLDQPQHF. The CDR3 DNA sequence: TGTGCCAGTCGACCCAGGGGGCCTAATCTTGATCAGCCCCAGCATTTT.